This T cell receptor beta chain was captured by sequencing in a study of shared clonotypes between healthy human individuals. Study details: The study used three CD4 naive, three CD4 memory, two CD8 naive and one CD8 memory plate per donor. Study results and caveats: What naive subsets generally showed was a larger estimated richness than memory subsets showed. Sequencing depth was expected to affect clonotype sharing among donors.

The CDR3 covers 14 residues. The V gene lost 4 bases and the J gene lost 2 bases, with 10 bases spanning the gap. The germline V gene has CDR1 MNHEY and CDR2 SVGAGI. A note on this clone: What it binds is unknown.

Only in-frame clones appear in the TCRdb table, and some are missing; sequencing was by immunoSEQ multiplex PCR. The repertoire holds 1.4 million to 1.5 million clones, with roughly 96% as singletons. This sequence joins TRBV6-5 and TRBJ2-3, with a possible D match to TRBD2 (5 bases). Sequencing input: naive CD4+ T cells sorted from blood. Documented subset: CD45RA+ positively selected. The receptor was isolated from a man aged 25-40 years in good health. The chain's CDR3 is CASSSKRTTDTQYF. In DNA, the CDR3 is TGTGCCAGCAGTTCTAAGCGGACCACAGATACGCAGTATTTT.